This entry features one T cell receptor beta chain sequence. Its recognized antigen is unknown. The germline gene is not matched at one end of the junction; a read error may be the cause. This entry is derived from a study of Graves' ophthalmopathy and Graves' hyperthyroidism (dated by TCRdb to 2016 to 2019). Turning to the overall study: Peripheral blood samples were taken at the time of initial diagnosis, before any treatment was given. An independent validation cohort was composed of roughly 18 hyperthyroidism patients and 17 patients who later progressed from hyperthyroidism to ophthalmopathy. Following sample collection, hyperthyroidism patients were given methimazole at a starting dose of 30 mg daily, and ophthalmopathy patients were given high-dose intravenous methylprednisolone. The study used signatures of the TCR beta repertoire to tell Graves' ophthalmopathy apart from Graves' hyperthyroidism and to predict which patients would progress to ophthalmopathy. In five to seven hyperthyroidism patients, the T-cell repertoire of thyroid tissue was compared with the T-cell repertoire of blood. In total, some 130 blood samples were TCR-sequenced: 40 to 45 ophthalmopathy, some 75 hyperthyroidism and some 17 hyperthyroidism-to-ophthalmopathy patients. To explore V-J signatures that distinguish ophthalmopathy from hyperthyroidism, a discovery set of under 110 patients was enrolled, made up of 40 to 45 with ophthalmopathy and 55 to 65 with stable hyperthyroidism.

Inclusive of the bounding cysteine and phenylalanine, the CDR3 is 15 residues long. Of the read, only the CDR3 DNA is kept; its 45 bases are in frame from base 1. Sequences MNHEY (CDR1) and SVGAGI (CDR2) are obtained from the germline V gene. Hyperthyroidism was considered stable if no progression to ophthalmopathy occurred within 18 months of follow-up. The hyperthyroidism patients were 18 to 65 years old and newly diagnosed, with a disease duration of less than 2 months. Patients with other autoimmune diseases, uncontrolled infections, pregnancy or lactation were excluded. Clinical symptoms, serum thyroxine, TRAb, thyroid ultrasound and orbital computed tomography formed the basis of the diagnosis. Using Ficoll-Paque density gradient centrifugation, PBMCs were isolated from 9.5 to 10 ml of fresh peripheral blood. Total RNA was extracted using Trizol reagent, and RNA quality was checked on an Agilent 2100 Bioanalyzer.

Beyond this particular receptor, the publication reports: Most of the expanded thyroid clonotypes with a frequency above 0.001 were also detected in blood, and it was suggested that the thyroid immune response may be reflected by blood repertoires. In validation, the model predicted ophthalmopathy progression with about 70% sensitivity and less than 80% specificity; some twelve predicted patients were CT-confirmed with GO in a median of 6.5 months. In cross-validation, the 13-signature model distinguished ophthalmopathy from stable hyperthyroidism with about 90% sensitivity and 81.08% specificity, while in the test set the corresponding values were around 79% and 71%. No statistical method was used to predetermine the sample size, and group allocation was not hidden from the investigators.

TCR beta CDR3 regions were amplified from RNA transcripts for repertoire sequencing. The first round was an RT-PCR using HTBI primers with the Qiagen OneStep RT-PCR kit, and this first round was followed by a second-round multiplex PCR, then size selection and purification. Sequencing of the libraries was carried out on an Illumina HiSeq2000 in paired-end mode with 100 bp reads. From the authors' description of their analysis: SOAPnuke was used to process the reads, throwing out any read that had adapters, had uncalled bases, had a mean Phred below 15, or lacked an exact constant-primer or identifier match. COPE v1.2.5 was used to merge high-quality paired reads. Clonotypes were defined as unique nucleotide sequences and were aligned to IMGT TRB V, D and J references using MiTCR v1.1. The analysis was limited to V-J combinations with a frequency above 0.0001, which together covered 99.2% of the repertoires. For each V-J combination, a TCR clonal expansion and chaos score was defined as F50 clonal expansion divided by the chaos observed in the TCRdist matrix. Welch's t-statistics and random forest were used to reduce features to about 14 V-J combinations, which were fed into a naive Bayes classifier. Thyroid-blood repertoire similarity was quantified with the Morisita-Horn index. TCRdb ran its own pipeline on the public reads, namely fastp trimming at Q25 and MiXCR clone calling, and kept in-frame beta chains. Identical CDR3 protein sequences are pooled into one entry, listed with their most common genes and DNA. The V and J calls, along with clone size, are taken from TCRdb and not from the paper's own processing. The sample data list about 390,000 distinct CDR3 sequences, and roughly a sixth of these were observed just once. 2% to 3% of the sample is taken by the ten largest.

In this chain, TRBV6-5 is recombined with TRBJ2-4; a tentative D match to TRBD1 spans 6 bases. Sequences were obtained from peripheral blood. The clonotype originates from an adult woman with stable Graves' hyperthyroidism. The CDR3 protein: CASSPQGRDKNIKYF. The nucleotide sequence is TGTGCCAGCAGTCCACAGGGTAGGGACAAAAACATTAAGTACTTC.